The rows below give T cell receptor beta chains drawn from one sample of a study of T cell changes during pregnancy in multiple sclerosis. Assay: immunoSEQ multiplex PCR; the TCRdb copy retains only in-frame clones and omits some. The sample records roughly 26,000 clones, 85% to 90% being singletons. The sample consisted of CD8+ T cells from peripheral blood mononuclear cells, taken in the second trimester of pregnancy. The receptors were gathered from a female donor with multiple sclerosis, enrolled in a pregnancy study. The CDR3 runs from the conserved cysteine through the conserved F or W. The order of the fields is V gene, D gene, J gene, clone size, CDR3 length, CDR3 DNA, CDR3 protein. A D gene is named only where the DNA matches it firmly. For some rows the clone size is stated as once, few or many, or as a class when expanded; others skip it.

v_gene: TRBV7-9; d_gene: -; j_gene: TRBJ2-1; abundance: -; len: 14; CDR3nt: TGTGCCAGCAGCCTCACAGGGTTGGGGGCTGAGCAGTTCTTC; CDR3aa: CASSLTGLGAEQFF
v_gene: TRBV6-6; d_gene: -; j_gene: TRBJ1-2; abundance: -; len: 13; CDR3nt: TGTGCCAGCAGTTACTTGGGGAGCTATGGCTACACCTTC; CDR3aa: CASSYLGSYGYTF
v_gene: TRBV2; d_gene: TRBD1; j_gene: TRBJ1-2; abundance: -; len: 21; CDR3nt: TGTGCCAGCAGAATCCTCGGGACAGGCAAAACCCCGGAGGTGGGGAACCCCACCTACACCTTC; CDR3aa: CASRILGTGKTPEVGNPTYTF
v_gene: TRBV4-1; d_gene: -; j_gene: TRBJ2-3; abundance: -; len: 13; CDR3nt: TGCGCCAGCAGCCAAGTAGGAGGAGATACGCAGTATTTT; CDR3aa: CASSQVGGDTQYF
v_gene: TRBV7-8; d_gene: -; j_gene: TRBJ2-3; abundance: -; len: 19; CDR3nt: TGTGCCAGCAGCCCGAACTCCACTCCACGATATGCTAGCACAGATACGCAGTATTTT; CDR3aa: CASSPNSTPRYASTDTQYF
v_gene: TRBV6-1; d_gene: -; j_gene: TRBJ1-1; abundance: -; len: 14; CDR3nt: TGTGCCAGCAGTGAATGGCAAATGAACACTGAAGCTTTCTTT; CDR3aa: CASSEWQMNTEAFF
v_gene: TRBV6-1; d_gene: TRBD1; j_gene: TRBJ2-1; abundance: -; len: 15; CDR3nt: TGTGCCAGCAGCTCCGGGACAGGGGATTACAATGAGCAGTTCTTC; CDR3aa: CASSSGTGDYNEQFF
v_gene: TRBV2; d_gene: -; j_gene: TRBJ2-2; abundance: -; len: 15; CDR3nt: TGTGCCAGCAGTGCTCCAGATACGAACACCGGGGAGCTGTTTTTT; CDR3aa: CASSAPDTNTGELFF
v_gene: TRBV5-4; d_gene: TRBD2; j_gene: TRBJ2-1; abundance: -; len: 14; CDR3nt: TGTGCCAGCAGCTATAGCGGGAGCTACAATGAGCAGTTCTTC; CDR3aa: CASSYSGSYNEQFF
v_gene: TRBV19; d_gene: -; j_gene: TRBJ2-3; abundance: -; len: 16; CDR3nt: TGTGCCACCGACAATGAATTGGGGGGAGGAGCAGATACGCAGTATTTT; CDR3aa: CATDNELGGGADTQYF
v_gene: TRBV27; d_gene: TRBD2; j_gene: TRBJ2-7; abundance: -; len: 13; CDR3nt: TGTGCCAGCAGTTCCAGCGGGAGTCACGAGCAGTACTTC; CDR3aa: CASSSSGSHEQYF
v_gene: TRBV29-1; d_gene: TRBD1; j_gene: TRBJ2-2; abundance: -; len: 14; CDR3nt: TGCAGCGTTGATGAGGGGGCAGGGACCGGGGAGCTGTTTTTT; CDR3aa: CSVDEGAGTGELFF
v_gene: TRBV28; d_gene: TRBD2; j_gene: TRBJ2-1; abundance: -; len: 16; CDR3nt: TGTGCCAGCAGTCAGGCTAGCGGGAGAGCATACAATGAGCAGTTCTTC; CDR3aa: CASSQASGRAYNEQFF
v_gene: TRBV19; d_gene: -; j_gene: TRBJ2-7; abundance: -; len: 13; CDR3nt: TGTGCCAGTAGTATGACTAGTTCCTACGAGCAGTACTTC; CDR3aa: CASSMTSSYEQYF
v_gene: TRBV27; d_gene: -; j_gene: TRBJ1-1; abundance: -; len: 13; CDR3nt: TGTGCCAGCAGTTTTAGTTGGAGCACTGAAGCTTTCTTT; CDR3aa: CASSFSWSTEAFF
v_gene: TRBV29-1; d_gene: TRBD1; j_gene: TRBJ2-7; abundance: -; len: 13; CDR3nt: TGCAGCGTGGTGACAGGGGAAGAAAACGAGCAGTACTTC; CDR3aa: CSVVTGEENEQYF
v_gene: TRBV6-1; d_gene: TRBD2; j_gene: TRBJ2-1; abundance: -; len: 16; CDR3nt: TGTGCCAGCAGTGGCCCGATACTAGCGGGATACAATGAGCAGTTCTTC; CDR3aa: CASSGPILAGYNEQFF
v_gene: TRBV6-5; d_gene: -; j_gene: TRBJ1-1; abundance: -; len: 15; CDR3nt: TGTGCCAGCAGTTACCGGGGAGGGGAGGACACTGAAGCTTTCTTT; CDR3aa: CASSYRGGEDTEAFF
v_gene: TRBV4-2; d_gene: -; j_gene: TRBJ1-2; abundance: once; len: 15; CDR3nt: TGTGCCAGCAGCCAATGGGTGGGGCAGGGCTATGGCTACACCTTC; CDR3aa: CASSQWVGQGYGYTF
v_gene: TRBV9; d_gene: TRBD1; j_gene: TRBJ1-6; abundance: -; len: 14; CDR3nt: TGTGCCAGCAGCTCAGGACAGGGCGTTTCACCCCTCCACTTT; CDR3aa: CASSSGQGVSPLHF
v_gene: TRBV28; d_gene: -; j_gene: TRBJ2-4; abundance: once; len: 13; CDR3nt: TGTGCCAGCAGTGACTTAGCCAAAAACATTCAGTACTTC; CDR3aa: CASSDLAKNIQYF
v_gene: TRBV6-5; d_gene: -; j_gene: TRBJ2-7; abundance: -; len: 12; CDR3nt: TGTGCCAGCGGCCTCAGTGTTTACGAGCAGTACTTC; CDR3aa: CASGLSVYEQYF
v_gene: TRBV14; d_gene: -; j_gene: TRBJ2-1; abundance: -; len: 16; CDR3nt: TGTGCCAGCAGCCAAAGTGCGGGAAGCTCCTACAATGAGCAGTTCTTC; CDR3aa: CASSQSAGSSYNEQFF
v_gene: TRBV28; d_gene: -; j_gene: TRBJ1-2; abundance: -; len: 15; CDR3nt: TGTGCCAGCAGTTTACTGGCAGGTACCAACTATGGCTACACCTTC; CDR3aa: CASSLLAGTNYGYTF
v_gene: TRBV7-9; d_gene: -; j_gene: TRBJ2-5; abundance: -; len: 12; CDR3nt: TGTGCCAGCAGCTTACCCGGCCAGGCTCGGCACTTC; CDR3aa: CASSLPGQARHF
v_gene: TRBV11-3; d_gene: -; j_gene: TRBJ2-1; abundance: -; len: 17; CDR3nt: TGTGCCAGCAGCTCCTCCGGCGGCCGCCAAGGGGACAATGAGCAGTTCTTC; CDR3aa: CASSSSGGRQGDNEQFF
v_gene: TRBV5-6; d_gene: -; j_gene: TRBJ2-1; abundance: -; len: 15; CDR3nt: TGTGCCAGCAGCTTGGGGTCAGGGTTCTACAATGAGCAGTTCTTC; CDR3aa: CASSLGSGFYNEQFF
v_gene: TRBV28; d_gene: TRBD2; j_gene: TRBJ2-7; abundance: few; len: 17; CDR3nt: TGTGCCAGCAGCCCCCGGCCCCGGACTAGCAGAACCTACGAGCAGTACTTC; CDR3aa: CASSPRPRTSRTYEQYF
v_gene: TRBV4-1; d_gene: TRBD1; j_gene: TRBJ1-5; abundance: -; len: 16; CDR3nt: TGCGCCAGCAGCCCTTCGCGAACAGGGGGCAATCAGCCCCAGCATTTT; CDR3aa: CASSPSRTGGNQPQHF
v_gene: TRBV7-6; d_gene: TRBD2; j_gene: TRBJ2-5; abundance: -; len: 15; CDR3nt: TGTGCCAGCAGACCGGGAGGAATCCCTGATGACAGCAAGTACTTC; CDR3aa: CASRPGGIPDDSKYF
v_gene: TRBV4-3; d_gene: -; j_gene: TRBJ2-3; abundance: once; len: 17; CDR3nt: TGCGCCAGCAGCCGTCGTGTCTGGGAAGAAGACAGGGATACGCAGTATTTT; CDR3aa: CASSRRVWEEDRDTQYF
v_gene: TRBV5-5; d_gene: -; j_gene: TRBJ1-5; abundance: -; len: 17; CDR3nt: TGTGCCAGCGCTGAGGATTATATCCCATATAGCAATCAGCCCCAGCATTTT; CDR3aa: CASAEDYIPYSNQPQHF
v_gene: TRBV6-1; d_gene: TRBD1; j_gene: TRBJ1-6; abundance: -; len: 16; CDR3nt: TGTGCCAGCAGTGAAGACAGGGGCTCCTATAATTCACCCCTCCACTTT; CDR3aa: CASSEDRGSYNSPLHF
v_gene: TRBV19; d_gene: -; j_gene: TRBJ1-2; abundance: -; len: 12; CDR3nt: TGTGCCAGTAGTTTACAGGGTGGCGGCTACACCTTC; CDR3aa: CASSLQGGGYTF
v_gene: TRBV10-3; d_gene: TRBD2; j_gene: TRBJ2-5; abundance: -; len: 13; CDR3nt: TGTGCCATCAGTGTGAGCGGGACGGAGGCCCAGTACTTC; CDR3aa: CAISVSGTEAQYF
v_gene: TRBV7-6; d_gene: TRBD1; j_gene: TRBJ1-1; abundance: -; len: 15; CDR3nt: TGTGCCAGCAGCCCCCGACAGGGTTACTCCACTGAAGCTTTCTTT; CDR3aa: CASSPRQGYSTEAFF
v_gene: TRBV9; d_gene: TRBD1; j_gene: TRBJ2-7; abundance: -; len: 15; CDR3nt: TGTGCCAGCAGCGAGGAGGGACAGGGAGGCCACGAGCAGTACTTC; CDR3aa: CASSEEGQGGHEQYF
v_gene: TRBV4-1; d_gene: -; j_gene: TRBJ2-4; abundance: -; len: 12; CDR3nt: TGCGCCAGCAGCTCACCGGACAGTTCCCGTTACTTC; CDR3aa: CASSSPDSSRYF
v_gene: TRBV19; d_gene: -; j_gene: TRBJ2-7; abundance: -; len: 14; CDR3nt: TGTGCCAGTAGCCTCGTAAACAAACCCTACGAGCAGTACTTC; CDR3aa: CASSLVNKPYEQYF
v_gene: TRBV28; d_gene: -; j_gene: TRBJ1-5; abundance: -; len: 17; CDR3nt: TGTGCCAGCAGTGACCCCAGGCAGGTCCCCTCCAATCAGCCCCAGCATTTT; CDR3aa: CASSDPRQVPSNQPQHF
v_gene: TRBV25-1; d_gene: TRBD1; j_gene: TRBJ2-2; abundance: -; len: 12; CDR3nt: TGTGCCAGCGACACAGGGGTCGGGGAGCTGTTTTTT; CDR3aa: CASDTGVGELFF
v_gene: TRBV2; d_gene: -; j_gene: TRBJ1-1; abundance: once; len: 13; CDR3nt: TGTGCCAGCAATCAAAGAGTTAACACTGAAGCTTTCTTT; CDR3aa: CASNQRVNTEAFF
v_gene: TRBV12-5; d_gene: -; j_gene: TRBJ2-2; abundance: once; len: 15; CDR3nt: TGTGCTAGTGGTGAACAGGAGCCTAACACCGGGGAGCTGTTTTTT; CDR3aa: CASGEQEPNTGELFF
v_gene: TRBV2; d_gene: -; j_gene: TRBJ2-1; abundance: once; len: 13; CDR3nt: TGTGCCAGCAGTGAGGGTGGCGGGAATGAGCAGTTCTTC; CDR3aa: CASSEGGGNEQFF
v_gene: TRBV13; d_gene: TRBD2; j_gene: TRBJ2-5; abundance: -; len: 14; CDR3nt: TGTGCCAGCAGCCTCGGGGGGGCCCAAGAGACCCAGTACTTC; CDR3aa: CASSLGGAQETQYF